The source of this T cell receptor beta chain is a study of blood T cell repertoires in COVID-19. About the research overall: The origin of the acute and convalescent COVID-19 samples was the United States, Italy and Spain. T cells, B-cell-depleted T cells, or PBMCs provided the cDNA or gDNA that served as material.

Germline CDR1 reads MNHEY; CDR2 reads SVGAGI. The CDR3 extends over 16 amino acids. In the study's own analysis: Using reference gene primer amplification, nucleated cell counts were estimated. TCRdb's copy holds only in-frame clones and misses some; the assay was immunoSEQ multiplex PCR. For V, J and clone size, that table is used; D and trimming come from the DNA. The sample carries around 110,000 clones, roughly four fifths recorded once. For this clone: A junction end diverges from the germline sequence, so it may reflect a read error.

This receptor was taken from a man in his 70s with active or convalescent COVID-19. J is TRBJ1-1 and V is TRBV6-5, with TRBD1 matching over 7 bases. The sample consisted of peripheral blood. Written as DNA, the CDR3 is TGTGCCAGCAGTTATTCAGTGACAGGGTTGAAAACTGAAGCTTTCTTT. It encodes CASSYSVTGLKTEAFF.